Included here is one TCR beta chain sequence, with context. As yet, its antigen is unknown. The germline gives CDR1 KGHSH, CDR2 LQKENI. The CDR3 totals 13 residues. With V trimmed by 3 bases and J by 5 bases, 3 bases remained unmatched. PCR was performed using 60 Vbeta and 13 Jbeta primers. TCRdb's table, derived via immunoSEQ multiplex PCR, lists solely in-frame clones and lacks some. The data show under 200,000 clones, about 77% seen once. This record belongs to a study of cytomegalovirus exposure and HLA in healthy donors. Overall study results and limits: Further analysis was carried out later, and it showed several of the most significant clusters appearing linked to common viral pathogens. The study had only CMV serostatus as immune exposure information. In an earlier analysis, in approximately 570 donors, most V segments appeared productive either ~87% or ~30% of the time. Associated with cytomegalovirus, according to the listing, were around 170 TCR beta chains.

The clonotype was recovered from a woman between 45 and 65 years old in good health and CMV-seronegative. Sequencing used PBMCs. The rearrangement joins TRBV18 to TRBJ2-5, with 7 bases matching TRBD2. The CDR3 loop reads CASSPIGGETQYF. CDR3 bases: TGTGCCAGCTCACCGATCGGGGGGGAGACCCAGTACTTC.